This T cell receptor (beta chain) is drawn from a study of cytomegalovirus exposure and HLA in healthy donors. Study outcomes and limitations: The classifier reportedly diagnosed cytomegalovirus status with high specificity and sensitivity.

The repertoire was sequenced with immunoSEQ multiplex PCR; TCRdb's copy has only in-frame clones and lacks some. The sample contains approximately 200,000 clones, 85% to 90% of which appear only once. Notes on this clone: Its antigen is not known.

Trimming left V 4 bases short and J 2 bases short, with 16 bases between. The CDR3 has 16 residues. Germline V gives CDR1 SGHTA, CDR2 FQGNSA. The material sequenced was PBMCs. J is TRBJ2-3 and V is TRBV7-2; possibly TRBD2 for D (6 bases). The receptor's source is a woman between 18 and 29 years old in good health and CMV-seronegative. CDR3 DNA sequence: TGTGCCAGCAGCTCCCTAACGGGGGTTCCCACAGATACGCAGTATTTT. This gives the protein CASSSLTGVPTDTQYF.